This TCR beta chain was recovered during a study of T-cell reconstitution after alpha-beta-depleted transplantation in children (dated by TCRdb to 2015 to 2016). Context from the whole study: Using TCR repertoire profiling, the study followed T-cell immune reconstitution in a quantitative way in children after TCRalphabeta/CD19-depleted allogeneic hematopoietic cell transplantation.

Libraries were prepared through PCR. TCRdb lists the instrument as Illumina HiSeq 2500. TCR library preparation used molecular barcoding, with unique molecular identifiers applied to normalize quantification of the TCRbeta repertoire. In-frame beta chains were kept once TCRdb had trimmed the public reads at Q25 with fastp and called clones with MiXCR. A single entry per CDR3 protein holds the most common genes and DNA from its merged rows. Recorded for this sample are hundreds of thousands of distinct CDR3 sequences; about 12% of them occurred a single time. The ten largest clones represent approximately 2.9% of the sample. At least ten counts were recorded for this clonotype. The antigen it binds to is not known. The record has no base qualities; no much larger clone is one base away. The source was PBMCs from the stem cell graft donor, collected from the stem cell graft. The source is a human donor who donated a stem cell graft to a child with acute lymphoblastic leukemia.

Read as DNA, the sequence is TGTGCCAGCAGCGCAGGACACGGGTATGGAAACACCATATATTTT. It encodes CASSAGHGYGNTIYF. The chain uses TRBV9 and TRBJ1-3, and TRBD1 may be the D gene, going by 5 matching bases. V was cut back by 3 bases and J by 3 bases, leaving a gap of 13 bases between them. The CDR1 and CDR2 encoded by the germline V gene are SGDLS and YYNGEE. The CDR3, from cysteine to phenylalanine, totals 15 residues. Only the CDR3 DNA is retained, 45 bases long and in frame from the first base.